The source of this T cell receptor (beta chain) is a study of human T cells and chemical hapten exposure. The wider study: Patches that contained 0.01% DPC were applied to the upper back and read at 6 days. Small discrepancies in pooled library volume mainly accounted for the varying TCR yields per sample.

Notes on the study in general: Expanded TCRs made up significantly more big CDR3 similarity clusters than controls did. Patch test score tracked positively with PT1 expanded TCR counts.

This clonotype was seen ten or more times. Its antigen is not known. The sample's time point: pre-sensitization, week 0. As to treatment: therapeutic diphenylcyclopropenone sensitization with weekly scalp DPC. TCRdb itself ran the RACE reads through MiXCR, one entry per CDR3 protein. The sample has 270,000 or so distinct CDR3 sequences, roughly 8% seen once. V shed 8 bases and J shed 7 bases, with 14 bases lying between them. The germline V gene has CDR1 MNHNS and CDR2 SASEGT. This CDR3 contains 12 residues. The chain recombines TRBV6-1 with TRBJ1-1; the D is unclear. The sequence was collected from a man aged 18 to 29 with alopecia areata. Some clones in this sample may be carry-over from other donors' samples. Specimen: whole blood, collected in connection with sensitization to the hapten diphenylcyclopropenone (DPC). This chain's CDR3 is CASLRWGSEAFF. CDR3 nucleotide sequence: TGTGCCAGCCTAAGATGGGGAAGTGAAGCTTTCTTT.